This T cell receptor (beta chain) emerged from a study of blood T cell repertoires in COVID-19. Study background: There were acute and convalescent COVID-19 samples, and they came from the United States, Italy and Spain. The analysed material was cDNA or gDNA that came from T cells, B-cell-depleted T cells, or PBMCs.

Method: immunoSEQ multiplex PCR; TCRdb's copy keeps in-frame clones and lacks some. The data show some 290,000 clones, just under 90% seen once. Sequenced sample: PBMCs or T cells enriched from blood (not recorded which). The clonotype originates from a woman aged 25 to 39 who had recovered from COVID-19.

The CDR3 region is CASSHTSDAGELFF. CDR3 coding DNA: TGCGCCAGCAGCCATACTAGCGACGCCGGGGAGCTGTTTTTT. The V call is TRBV4-1, the J call TRBJ2-2, with 7 bases identical to TRBD2. After removal of 3 bases from V and 6 bases from J, the junction contained 4 bases not matched to a gene. Germline-derived CDR1 and CDR2 are MGHRA and YSYEKL. CDR3 size: 14 residues.